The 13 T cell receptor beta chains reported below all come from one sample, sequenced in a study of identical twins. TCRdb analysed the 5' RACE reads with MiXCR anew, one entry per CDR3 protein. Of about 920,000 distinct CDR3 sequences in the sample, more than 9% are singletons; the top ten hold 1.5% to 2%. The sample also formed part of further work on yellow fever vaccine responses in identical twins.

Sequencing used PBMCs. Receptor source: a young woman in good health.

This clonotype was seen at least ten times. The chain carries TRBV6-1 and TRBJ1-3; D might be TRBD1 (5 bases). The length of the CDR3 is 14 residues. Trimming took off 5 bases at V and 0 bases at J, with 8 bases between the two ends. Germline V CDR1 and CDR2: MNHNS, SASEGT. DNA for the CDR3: TGTGCCAGCAGTCGACAGAACTCTGGAAACACCATATATTTT. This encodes CASSRQNSGNTIYF.

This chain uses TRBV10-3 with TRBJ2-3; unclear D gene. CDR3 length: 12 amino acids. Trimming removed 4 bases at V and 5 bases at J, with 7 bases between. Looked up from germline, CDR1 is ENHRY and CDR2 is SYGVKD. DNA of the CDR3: TGTGCCATCAGTGCCTATATAGATACGCAGTATTTT. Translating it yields CAISAYIDTQYF.

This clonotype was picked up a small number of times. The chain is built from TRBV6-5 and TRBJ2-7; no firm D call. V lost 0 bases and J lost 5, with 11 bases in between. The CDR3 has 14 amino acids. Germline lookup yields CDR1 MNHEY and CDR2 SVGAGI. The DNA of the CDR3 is TGTGCCAGCAGTTACTCGTTCGGTCGGGACGAGCAGTACTTC. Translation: CASSYSFGRDEQYF.

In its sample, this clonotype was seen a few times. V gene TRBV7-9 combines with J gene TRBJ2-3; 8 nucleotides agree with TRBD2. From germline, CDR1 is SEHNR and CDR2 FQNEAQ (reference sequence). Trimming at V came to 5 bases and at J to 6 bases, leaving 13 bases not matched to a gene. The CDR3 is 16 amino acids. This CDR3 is CASSTPERELGDTQYF. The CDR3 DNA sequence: TGTGCCAGCAGCACTCCCGAGCGGGAGCTGGGGGATACGCAGTATTTT. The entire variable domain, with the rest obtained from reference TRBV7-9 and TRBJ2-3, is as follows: DTGVSQNPRHKITKRGQNVTFRCDPISEHNRLYWYRQTLGQGPEFLTYFQNEAQLEKSRLLSDRFSAERPKGSFSTLEIQRTEQGDSAMYLCASSTPERELGDTQYFGPGTRLTVL.

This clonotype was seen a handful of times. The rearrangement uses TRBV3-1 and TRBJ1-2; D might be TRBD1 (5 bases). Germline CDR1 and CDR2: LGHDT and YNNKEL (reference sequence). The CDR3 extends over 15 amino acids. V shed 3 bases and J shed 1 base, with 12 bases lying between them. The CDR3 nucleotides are TGTGCCAGCAGCCAGGGGTCGGGGCTTAACTATGGCTACACCTTC. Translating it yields CASSQGSGLNYGYTF.

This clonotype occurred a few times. CDR3 sequence: CATRVTMNTGELFF. In DNA form, the CDR3 reads TGTGCCACAAGGGTGACAATGAACACCGGGGAGCTGTTTTTT. The chain joins TRBV19 to TRBJ2-2, with unresolved D. Germline-derived CDR1 and CDR2 are LNHDA and SQIVND (reference sequence). Trimming took off 10 bases at V and 1 base at J, with 13 bases between the two ends. The CDR3 extends over 14 amino acids.

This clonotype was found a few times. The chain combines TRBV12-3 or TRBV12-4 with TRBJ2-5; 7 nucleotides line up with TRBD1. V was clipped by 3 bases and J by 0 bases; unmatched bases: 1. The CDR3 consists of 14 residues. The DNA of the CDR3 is TGTGCCAGCAGTTTCGGACAGGACCAAGAGACCCAGTACTTC. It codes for CASSFGQDQETQYF.

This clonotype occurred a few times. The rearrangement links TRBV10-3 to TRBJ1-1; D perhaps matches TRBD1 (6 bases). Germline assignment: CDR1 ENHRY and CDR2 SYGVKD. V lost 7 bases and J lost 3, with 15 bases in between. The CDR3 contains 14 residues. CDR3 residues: CAITSGASDTEAFF. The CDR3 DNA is TGTGCCATCACCTCAGGGGCCTCGGACACTGAAGCTTTCTTT.

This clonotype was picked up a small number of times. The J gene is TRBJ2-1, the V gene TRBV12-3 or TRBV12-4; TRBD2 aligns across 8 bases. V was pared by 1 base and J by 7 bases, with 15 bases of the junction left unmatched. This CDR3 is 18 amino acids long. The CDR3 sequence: CASSLVLAGTTRTNEQFF. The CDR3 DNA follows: TGTGCCAGCAGTTTAGTTTTAGCGGGGACTACACGTACGAATGAGCAGTTCTTC.

The CDR3 bases are TGTGCCAGCAGTCTCCAAGTTTTTGAAGCTTTCTTT. This codes for CASSLQVFEAFF. V gene TRBV28 combines with J gene TRBJ1-1; D is undetermined. CDR1 MDHEN and CDR2 SYDVKM come from the germline V gene. CDR3 length: 12 residues. The ends were cut back, 5 bases at V and 7 bases at J, with 11 bases in the middle.

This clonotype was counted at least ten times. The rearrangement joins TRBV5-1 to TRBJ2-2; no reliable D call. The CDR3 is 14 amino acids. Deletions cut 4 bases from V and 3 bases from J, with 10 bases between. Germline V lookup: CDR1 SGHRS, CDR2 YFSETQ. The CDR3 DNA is TGCGCCAGCAGCCTCTTAACGGACACCGGGGAGCTGTTTTTT. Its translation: CASSLLTDTGELFF.

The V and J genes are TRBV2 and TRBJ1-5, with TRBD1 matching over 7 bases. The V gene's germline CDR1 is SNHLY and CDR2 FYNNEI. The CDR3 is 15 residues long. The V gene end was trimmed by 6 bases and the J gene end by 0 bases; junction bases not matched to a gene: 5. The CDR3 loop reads CASRSTGTSNQPQHF. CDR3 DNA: TGTGCCAGCAGATCGACAGGGACTAGCAATCAGCCCCAGCATTTT.

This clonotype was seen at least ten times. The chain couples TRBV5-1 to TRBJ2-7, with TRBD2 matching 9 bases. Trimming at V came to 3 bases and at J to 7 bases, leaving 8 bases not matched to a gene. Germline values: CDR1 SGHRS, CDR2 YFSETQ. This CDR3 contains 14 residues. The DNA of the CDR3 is TGCGCCAGCAGCTCCTCCGGACTAGCGAGGGAGCAGTACTTC. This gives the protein CASSSSGLAREQYF.